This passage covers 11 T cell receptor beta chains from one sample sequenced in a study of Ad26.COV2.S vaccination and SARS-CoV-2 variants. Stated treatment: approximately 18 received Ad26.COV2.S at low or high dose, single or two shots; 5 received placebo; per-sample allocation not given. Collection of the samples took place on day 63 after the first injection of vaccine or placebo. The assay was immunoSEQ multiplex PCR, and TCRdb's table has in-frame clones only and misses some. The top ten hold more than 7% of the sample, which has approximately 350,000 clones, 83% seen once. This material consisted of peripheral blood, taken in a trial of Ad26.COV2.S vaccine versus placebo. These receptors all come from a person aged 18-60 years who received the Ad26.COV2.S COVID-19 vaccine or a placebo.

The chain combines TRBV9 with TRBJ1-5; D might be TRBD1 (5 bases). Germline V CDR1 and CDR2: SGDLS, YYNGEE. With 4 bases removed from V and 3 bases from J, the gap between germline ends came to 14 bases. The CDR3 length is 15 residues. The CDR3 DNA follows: TGTGCCAGCAGCCCAGGGACCAGCTACAATCAGCCCCAGCATTTT. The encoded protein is CASSPGTSYNQPQHF. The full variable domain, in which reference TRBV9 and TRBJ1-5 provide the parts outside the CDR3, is DSGVTQTPKHLITATGQRVTLRCSPRSGDLSVYWYQQSLDQGLQFLIQYYNGEERAKGNILERFSAQQFPDLHSELNLSSLELGDSALYFCASSPGTSYNQPQHFGDGTRLSIL.

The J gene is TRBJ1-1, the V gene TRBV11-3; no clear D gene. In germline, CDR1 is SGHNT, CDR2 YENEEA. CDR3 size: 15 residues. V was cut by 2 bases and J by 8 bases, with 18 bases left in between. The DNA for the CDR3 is TGTGCCAGCAGCTTATTTAAGGGTGGTGGCTTGGAAGCTTTCTTT. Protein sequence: CASSLFKGGGLEAFF.

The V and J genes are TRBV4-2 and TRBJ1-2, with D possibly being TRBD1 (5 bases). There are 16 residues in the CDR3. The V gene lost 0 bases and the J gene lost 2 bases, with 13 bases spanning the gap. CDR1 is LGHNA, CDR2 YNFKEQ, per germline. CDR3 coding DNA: TGTGCCAGCAGCCAAGATAGAGCCGGGACGAACTATGGCTACACCTTC. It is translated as CASSQDRAGTNYGYTF.

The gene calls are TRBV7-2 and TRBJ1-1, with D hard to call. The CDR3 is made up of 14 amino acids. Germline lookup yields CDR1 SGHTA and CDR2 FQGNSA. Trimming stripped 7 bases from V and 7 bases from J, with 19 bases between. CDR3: CASNYAPDGREAFF. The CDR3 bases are TGTGCCAGCAATTACGCGCCGGACGGCCGTGAAGCTTTCTTT.

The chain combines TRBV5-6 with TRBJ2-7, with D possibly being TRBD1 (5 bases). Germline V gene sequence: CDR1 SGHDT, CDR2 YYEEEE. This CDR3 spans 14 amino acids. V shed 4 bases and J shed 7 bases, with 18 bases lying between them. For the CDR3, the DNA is TGTGCCAGCAGCCCTTGGACATACCTGTTAGAGCAGTACTTC. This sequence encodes CASSPWTYLLEQYF.

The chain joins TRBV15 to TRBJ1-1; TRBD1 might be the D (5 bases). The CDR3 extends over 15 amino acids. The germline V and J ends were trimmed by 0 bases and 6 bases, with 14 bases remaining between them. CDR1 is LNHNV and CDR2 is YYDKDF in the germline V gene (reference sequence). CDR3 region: CATSRDLGGIPEAFF. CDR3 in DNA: TGTGCCACCAGCAGAGATCTGGGGGGGATACCTGAAGCTTTCTTT.

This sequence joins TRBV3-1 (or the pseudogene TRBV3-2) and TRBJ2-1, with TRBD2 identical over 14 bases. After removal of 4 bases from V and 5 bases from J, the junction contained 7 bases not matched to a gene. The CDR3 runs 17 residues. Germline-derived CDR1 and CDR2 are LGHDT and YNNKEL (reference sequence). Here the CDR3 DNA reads TGTGCCAGCAGCCCCTCTTGGGGACTAGCGGGAGACAATGAGCAGTTCTTC. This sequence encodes CASSPSWGLAGDNEQFF.

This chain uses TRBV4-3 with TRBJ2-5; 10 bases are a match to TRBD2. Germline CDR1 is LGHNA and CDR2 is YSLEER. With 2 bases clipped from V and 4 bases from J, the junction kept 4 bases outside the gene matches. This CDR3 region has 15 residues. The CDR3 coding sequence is TGCGCCAGCAGCCAAAGCGGGGGGGCCCCAGAGACCCAGTACTTC. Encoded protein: CASSQSGGAPETQYF.

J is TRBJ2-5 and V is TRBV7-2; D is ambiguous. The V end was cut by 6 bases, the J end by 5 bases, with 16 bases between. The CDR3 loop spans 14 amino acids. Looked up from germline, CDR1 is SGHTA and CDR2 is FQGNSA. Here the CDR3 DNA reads TGTGCCAGCAGTCGAGACCAGCTAAGGGAGACCCAGTACTTC. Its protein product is CASSRDQLRETQYF. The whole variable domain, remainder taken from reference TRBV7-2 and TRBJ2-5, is GAGVSQSPSNKVTEKGKDVELRCDPISGHTALYWYRQSLGQGLEFLIYFQGNSAPDKSGLPSDRFSAERTGGSVSTLTIQRTQQEDSAVYLCASSRDQLRETQYFGPGTRLLVL.

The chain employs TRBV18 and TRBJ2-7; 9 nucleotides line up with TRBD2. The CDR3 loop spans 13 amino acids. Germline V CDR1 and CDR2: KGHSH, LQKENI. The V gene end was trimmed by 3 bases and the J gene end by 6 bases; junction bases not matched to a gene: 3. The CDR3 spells CASSPSGSGEQYF. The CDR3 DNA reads TGTGCCAGCTCACCTAGCGGGAGTGGCGAGCAGTACTTC.

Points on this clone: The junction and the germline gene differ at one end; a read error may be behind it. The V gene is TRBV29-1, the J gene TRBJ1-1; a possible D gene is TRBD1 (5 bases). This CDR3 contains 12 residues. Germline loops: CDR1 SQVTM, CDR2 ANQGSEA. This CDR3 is CSVPLGGMGLRF. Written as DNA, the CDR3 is TGCAGCGTCCCCTTGGGGGGGATGGGACTTAGATTT.